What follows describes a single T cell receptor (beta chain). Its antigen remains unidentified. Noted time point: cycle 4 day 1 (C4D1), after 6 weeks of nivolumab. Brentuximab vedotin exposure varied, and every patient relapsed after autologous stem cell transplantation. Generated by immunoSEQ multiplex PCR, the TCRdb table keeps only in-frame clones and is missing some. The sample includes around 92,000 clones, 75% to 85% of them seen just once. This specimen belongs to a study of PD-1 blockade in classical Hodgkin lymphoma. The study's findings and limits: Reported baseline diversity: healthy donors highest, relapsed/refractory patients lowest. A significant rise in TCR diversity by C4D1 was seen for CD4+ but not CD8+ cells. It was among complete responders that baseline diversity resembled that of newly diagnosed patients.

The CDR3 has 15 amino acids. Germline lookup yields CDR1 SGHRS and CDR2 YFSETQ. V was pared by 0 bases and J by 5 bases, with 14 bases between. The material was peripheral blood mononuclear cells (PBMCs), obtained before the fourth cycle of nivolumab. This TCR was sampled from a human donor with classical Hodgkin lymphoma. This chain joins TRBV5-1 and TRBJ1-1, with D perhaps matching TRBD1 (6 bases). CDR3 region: CASSLDGGRRTEAFF. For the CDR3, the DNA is TGCGCCAGCAGCTTGGATGGGGGGCGGAGGACTGAAGCTTTCTTT.